This TCR beta chain was found in a study of T cell responses to AZD1222 COVID-19 vaccine. The CDR3 is 16 amino acids. Germline V gives CDR1 ENHRY, CDR2 SYGVKD. V was clipped by 5 bases and J by 0 bases, with 13 bases between them. Method: immunoSEQ multiplex PCR; TCRdb's copy keeps in-frame clones and lacks some. The data hold around 99,000 clones, with about 90% observed a single time. V gene TRBV10-3 combines with J gene TRBJ1-4, with D possibly TRBD1 on 5 matching bases. The sequencing used peripheral blood, collected 28 days after the second AZD1222 dose. The clonotype comes from an adult who received the AZD1222 COVID-19 vaccine. The CDR3 sequence is CAISSTATATNEKLFF. CDR3 nucleotides: TGTGCCATCAGTTCGACAGCAACTGCAACTAATGAAAAACTGTTTTTT.